This T cell receptor beta chain was observed in a study of blood T cell repertoires in COVID-19. Study information: There were acute and convalescent COVID-19 samples, and they came from the United States, Italy and Spain.

The Seattle patients joined while their infection was active and were tracked longitudinally afterward. Original methodology: Reference gene primer amplification gave nucleated cell count estimates. Method: immunoSEQ multiplex PCR; TCRdb's copy keeps in-frame clones and lacks some. V and J calls and clone size are given by that table; D and trimming were obtained from the DNA. The sample lists about 250,000 clones, roughly 86% occurring once. The specimen sequenced was peripheral blood. The TCR sequence derives from a woman aged 80 or over with COVID-19, enrolled during active disease.

CDR3 region: CASSWTVPNSPLHF. In DNA, the CDR3 is TGCGCCAGCAGCTGGACAGTTCCTAATTCACCCCTCCACTTT. The chain is built from TRBV5-1 and TRBJ1-6; TRBD1 might be the D (6 bases). Trimming stripped 3 bases from V and 6 bases from J, with 10 bases between. This CDR3 contains 14 residues. Germline lookup yields CDR1 SGHRS and CDR2 YFSETQ.